This is a list of T cell receptor beta chains from one sample in a study of tumor and adjacent non-tumor tissue in lung cancer. TCRdb called the multiplex PCR reads again in MiXCR, with one record for every CDR3 protein. This table holds around 74,000 distinct CDR3 sequences, under 70% found once. The sequencing input was lung tumor tissue. Source of these receptors: a woman aged 70-85 years with non-small cell lung cancer. CDR3s include the opening cysteine and the closing phenylalanine or tryptophan. A D gene is named only where the DNA matches it firmly. A clone size is listed for some rows: how often the clone was seen (once, few, many), or a class if it is expanded.

abundance	v_gene	j_gene	d_gene	CDR3nt	CDR3aa
NA	TRBV28	TRBJ2-1	NA	TGTGCCAGCAGTGCCCAAGGCGGAAGAACTACGGGAAATGAGCAGTTCTTC	CASSAQGGRTTGNEQFF
NA	TRBV6-2/TRBV6-3	TRBJ2-3	NA	TGTGCCAGCACCACGGACGATTCGGATACGCAATATTTT	CASTTDDSDTQYF
NA	TRBV6-1	TRBJ1-5	NA	TGTGCCAGCAGTCCCCTTGGGGGGACACGCAGTCAGCACCAGCATTTT	CASSPLGGTRSQHQHF
medium-sized	TRBV12-3/TRBV12-4	TRBJ2-1	NA	TGTGCCAGCAGACGACCCATATCGGATCCGTTCTTC	CASRRPISDPFF
medium-sized	TRBV29-1	TRBJ2-5	TRBD2	TGCACCACAAGAGCGGGACAAGAGACCCAGTACTTC	CTTRAGQETQYF
once	TRBV6-5	TRBJ2-3	NA	TGTGCCAGAATGGCTGCCTTAGGGATTAGCGGATACACAGATATGCAGTATTTT	CARMAALGISGYTDMQYF
many	TRBV29-1	TRBJ1-2	NA	TGCAGCGCTATAAAACAGGGCGGCTACACCTTC	CSAIKQGGYTF
many	TRBV28	TRBJ2-1	TRBD2	TGTGCCAGCAGTCGGACTAGCGTTGACAATGAGCAGTTCTTC	CASSRTSVDNEQFF
NA	TRBV16	TRBJ1-3	NA	TGTGCCAGCACCGGGAACCCGGCAGGTGGAAACACCATATATTTT	CASTGNPAGGNTIYF
NA	TRBV20-1	TRBJ2-1	TRBD2	TGCAGTGTCCCGGGACTAGCGGGAGTTGGCAATGAGCAGTTCTTC	CSVPGLAGVGNEQFF
large	TRBV4-1	TRBJ1-1	NA	TGCGCCAGCAGCACCCGGACAGAGAACACTGAAGCTTTCTTT	CASSTRTENTEAFF
once	TRBV6-1	TRBJ2-1	NA	TGTGCCAGCAACCCCATCGGAGCGGATTGTGAGCAGTTCTTC	CASNPIGADCEQFF
many	TRBV5-4	TRBJ2-1	TRBD2	TGTGCCAGCAGCTTTTCGAGCGGGACGGGCAATGAGCAGTTCTTC	CASSFSSGTGNEQFF
few	TRBV9	TRBJ2-7	NA	TGTGCCAGCAGTCGCGGGGGCTCTGGAGTCAGCGACGAGCAGTACTTC	CASSRGGSGVSDEQYF
many	TRBV5-1	TRBJ2-3	TRBD2	TGCGCCAGCAGCCGCGCTAGCGGGAGTGAGACAGATACGCAGTATTTT	CASSRASGSETDTQYF
few	TRBV10-3	TRBJ2-3	NA	TGTGCCATCAGGGCAGACACAGATATGCAGTATTTT	CAIRADTDMQYF
NA	TRBV28	TRBJ2-5	NA	TGTGCCAACAGTACCCCGCGGTTACAAGAGACCCAGTACTTC	CANSTPRLQETQYF
many	TRBV7-8	TRBJ2-3	NA	TGTGCCAGCAGCGGTGGGGATAGCACAGATACGCAGTATTTT	CASSGGDSTDTQYF
few	TRBV7-8	TRBJ2-7	TRBD1	TGTGCCAGCAGCTTAGGGACAGGGCATTTCTACGAGCAGTACTTC	CASSLGTGHFYEQYF
NA	TRBV14	TRBJ2-1	NA	TGTGCCTGCAGCCAGTTATTAGAGACAGATATTGACAATGAGCAGTTTTTC	CACSQLLETDIDNEQFF
medium-sized	TRBV10-3	TRBJ2-3	NA	TGTGCCATCAAGAAAGGGGTGGGGGCAGATACGCAGTATTTT	CAIKKGVGADTQYF
NA	TRBV10-2	TRBJ2-1	NA	TGCGCCAGCAGGGACCTTCGCGGCGAATACAAAGAGCAGTTCTTC	CASRDLRGEYKEQFF
many	TRBV28	TRBJ2-3	NA	TGTGCCAGCAGCCGTTCAGAATTCACAGATACGCAGTATTTT	CASSRSEFTDTQYF
few	TRBV20-1	TRBJ1-1	NA	TGCGGTACTTCGGGGCCATTCACTGAAGCTTTCTTT	CGTSGPFTEAFF
NA	TRBV6-5	TRBJ2-1	TRBD1	TGTGCCAACAGTTATTCCCGGTCCAAACAGGGGTCCGACCCGAGGGCGGAGAATGAGCAGTTCTTC	CANSYSRSKQGSDPRAENEQFF
NA	TRBV6-5	TRBJ1-1	NA	TGTGCCAGCTGTGCGCTCGGAGAGGGAGACACTGAAGCTTTCTTT	CASCALGEGDTEAFF
NA	TRBV11-3	TRBJ2-1	TRBD2	TGTGTCAGCAGCTCCCTAAGCGGGGTCGGCGACATTGAGCAGTTCTTC	CVSSSLSGVGDIEQFF
NA	TRBV11-2	TRBJ1-2	NA	TGTGCCAGCAGCACCACAGGAGTCCCCGACTACACCTTC	CASSTTGVPDYTF
NA	TRBV29-1	TRBJ1-1	TRBD1	TGCAGCGCTGACCGGGACAGAGAAGAAGCTTTCTTT	CSADRDREEAFF
NA	TRBV5-1	TRBJ2-1	NA	TGCGCCAGCAGCTTGCTGGGGGCGGAATTAGAGCAGTTCTTC	CASSLLGAELEQFF
many	TRBV6-1	TRBJ2-7	NA	TGTGCCAGCAGTGGCCTATTCGTAGGCGAGCAGTACTTC	CASSGLFVGEQYF
many	TRBV30	TRBJ1-3	NA	TGTGCCTGGAGTGCTACGGGACCCGACACCATATATTTT	CAWSATGPDTIYF
NA	TRBV29-1	TRBJ2-2	NA	TGCAGCACCCTTGGCAGCGTGGAGAACACCGGGGAGCTGTTTTTC	CSTLGSVENTGELFF
NA	TRBV6-6	TRBJ2-1	TRBD1	TGTGCCAGCAGTTACGGACGGGACAGCCCAGAAATCAATGAGCAGTTCTTC	CASSYGRDSPEINEQFF
many	TRBV6-1	TRBJ2-7	NA	TGTGCCAGCAGTGAGCTAGCGCCAGGATCCTACGAGCAGTACTTC	CASSELAPGSYEQYF
few	TRBV2	TRBJ2-7	NA	TGTGCCAGCAGTGCTCACAGCTCCCAATACGAGCAGTACTTC	CASSAHSSQYEQYF
many	TRBV20-1	TRBJ2-1	NA	TGCAGTGCCTCCTCACCCAGGAGTGGGTTCTTC	CSASSPRSGFF
NA	TRBV6-2/TRBV6-3	TRBJ1-2	NA	TGTGCTAGCAATCGGAGGACGGATGGCTACACCTTC	CASNRRTDGYTF
NA	TRBV11-3	TRBJ2-5	TRBD2	TGTCCCAGCAGCCCTAGCGGTGTGCATACCCAGTACTTC	CPSSPSGVHTQYF
once	TRBV12-3/TRBV12-4	TRBJ2-7	TRBD1	TGTGCCAGCAGATTAGAACCGACAGGGGGGCCTCTTCACTTC	CASRLEPTGGPLHF
many	TRBV7-9	TRBJ2-1	TRBD2	TGTGCCAGCAGCTTTTTGCTAGCGGGGGCCTACAATGAGCAGTTCTTC	CASSFLLAGAYNEQFF
NA	TRBV29-1	TRBJ2-3	TRBD2	TGCAGCGTTGAATTAGGGACTAGCGGGACAGATGCGCAGAATTTT	CSVELGTSGTDAQNF
NA	TRBV28	TRBJ2-2	NA	TGTGCCAGTTGCGGCAGGACCATCTGGACCGGGGAGCTGCTTTTT	CASCGRTIWTGELLF